This T cell receptor beta chain was identified during a study of shared clonotypes between healthy human individuals. TCRdb keeps only in-frame clones here, not all; method: immunoSEQ multiplex PCR. Of over 2,000,000 clones in the sample, 90% to 95% were seen once. As defined, naive CD8 cells were CD45RO-negative and positively selected for CCR7, with terminally differentiated effector memory CD45RA+ cells excluded. Germline V gives CDR1 MNHEY, CDR2 SVGAGI. The CDR3 has 15 amino acids. V lost 5 bases, J lost 2 bases, and 13 bases lay in between. The rearrangement joins TRBV6-5 to TRBJ2-1, with D possibly called TRBD1 or TRBD2 (5 bases each). Sequencing input: naive CD8+ T cells from PBMCs. The receptor was derived from a man between 18 and 29 years old in good health. Some clones in this sample may be carry-over from other donors' samples. CDR3 protein: CASSLRGVTYNEQFF. CDR3 DNA sequence: TGTGCCAGCAGTCTAAGAGGGGTCACCTACAATGAGCAGTTCTTC.